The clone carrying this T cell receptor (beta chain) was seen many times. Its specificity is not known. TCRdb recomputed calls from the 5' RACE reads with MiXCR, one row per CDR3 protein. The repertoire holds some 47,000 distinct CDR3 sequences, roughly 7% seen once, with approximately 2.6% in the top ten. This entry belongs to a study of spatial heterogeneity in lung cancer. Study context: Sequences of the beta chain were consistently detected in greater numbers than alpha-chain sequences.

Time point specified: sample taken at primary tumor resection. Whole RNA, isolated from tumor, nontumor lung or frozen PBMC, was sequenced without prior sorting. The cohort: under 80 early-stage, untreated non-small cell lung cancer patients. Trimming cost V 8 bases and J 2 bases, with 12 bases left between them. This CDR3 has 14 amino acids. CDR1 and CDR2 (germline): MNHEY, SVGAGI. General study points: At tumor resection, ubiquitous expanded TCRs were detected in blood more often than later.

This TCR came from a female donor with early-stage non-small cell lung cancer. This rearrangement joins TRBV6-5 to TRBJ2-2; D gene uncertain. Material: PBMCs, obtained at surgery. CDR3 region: CASCGLRNTGELFF. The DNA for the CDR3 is TGTGCCAGCTGTGGGCTGAGAAACACCGGGGAGCTGTTTTTT.